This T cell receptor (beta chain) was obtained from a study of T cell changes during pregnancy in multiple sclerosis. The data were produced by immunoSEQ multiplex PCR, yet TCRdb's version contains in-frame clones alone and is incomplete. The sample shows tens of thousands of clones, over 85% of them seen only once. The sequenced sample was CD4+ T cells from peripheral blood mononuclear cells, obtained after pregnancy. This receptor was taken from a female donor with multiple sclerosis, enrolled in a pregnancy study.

CDR3 sequence: CSVGAGQLYEQYF. CDR3 DNA sequence: TGCAGCGTTGGGGCAGGGCAACTCTACGAGCAGTACTTC. The J gene is TRBJ2-7, the V gene TRBV29-1, with D perhaps matching TRBD1 (5 bases). Germline assignment: CDR1 SQVTM and CDR2 ANQGSEA. The CDR3 has 13 residues. V lost 4 bases and J lost 3, with 13 bases in between.